Following are 10 T cell receptor beta chains from one sample sequenced in a study of CXCR3-negative and CXCR3-positive naive CD8 T cells. General study points: CXCR3-positive naive cells carried more hydrophobic TRB CDR3s than CXCR3-negative naive cells did.

What these receptors recognize is not known. Via 5' RACE with UMI labels, TRB cDNA libraries were prepared. TCRdb re-called the 5' RACE reads and shows each CDR3 protein once, DNA omitted. The sample totals several thousand distinct CDR3 sequences. Sequencing input: naive CXCR3+ CD8+ T cells from blood. The subset is: CD45RO-CCR7+CD27+CD95- naive CD8+ T cells expressing CXCR3 (TNR3+). The receptors originated from a human donor in good health. Some clones in this sample may be carry-over from other donors' samples.

Frequency places this clonotype as medium-sized. The V call is TRBV20-1, the J call TRBJ2-1; TCRdb names TRBD2, which stays unverified in the absence of DNA. This CDR3 has 16 amino acids. The germline gives CDR1 DFQATT, CDR2 SNEGSKA (reference sequence). CDR3 amino acids: CSAREILAGVVYEQFF.

The chain is built from TRBV6-5 and TRBJ2-5; as DNA is missing, the TRBD2 call by TCRdb cannot be tested. This CDR3 is 16 amino acids long. Germline V gene lookup returns CDR1 MNHEY and CDR2 SVGAGI. The CDR3 region is CASSYSALAEQETQYF.

Frequency places this clonotype as medium-sized. The chain uses TRBV29-1 and TRBJ1-2; absent DNA, TCRdb's TRBD1 call cannot be checked. CDR3 length equals 13 residues. CDR1 is SQVTM and CDR2 is ANQGSEA in the germline V gene. The CDR3 loop is CSVLPEGGYGYTF.

The chain is built from TRBV5-1 and TRBJ2-1; with no DNA, the TCRdb D assignment of TRBD2 cannot be verified. The CDR3 runs to 13 residues. Germline CDR1 and CDR2: SGHRS and YFSETQ. This chain's CDR3 is CASSLAGVNEQFF.

The rearrangement joins TRBV25-1 to TRBJ2-1; as DNA is missing, the TRBD1 call by TCRdb cannot be tested. Germline CDR1 and CDR2: MGHDK and SYGVNS. This CDR3 has 15 amino acids. The chain's CDR3 is CASSGQGHGDNEQFF.

V usage is TRBV19 and J usage is TRBJ2-1; TCRdb calls TRBD2, which cannot be checked without DNA. Per the germline V gene, CDR1 is LNHDA and CDR2 is SQIVND (reference sequence). The CDR3 totals 17 residues. This chain's CDR3 is CASSLSLAGGTYNEQFF. The full variable domain, in which reference TRBV19 and TRBJ2-1 provide the parts outside the CDR3, is DGGITQSPKYLFRKEGQNVTLSCEQNLNHDAMYWYRQDPGQGLRLIYYSQIVNDFQKGDIAEGYSVSREKKESFPLTVTSAQKNPTAFYLCASSLSLAGGTYNEQFFGPGTRLTVL.

The chain is built from TRBV19 and TRBJ2-7. CDR1 and CDR2 from the germline V gene are LNHDA and SQIVND (reference sequence). The CDR3 length is 15 residues. The CDR3 spells CASSITLHSAYEQYF.

This clonotype is medium-sized (0.01 to 0.1%) by frequency. J is TRBJ1-1 and V is TRBV14. The CDR3 totals 12 residues. Germline V CDR1 and CDR2: SGHDN, FVKESK. CDR3 protein: CASSDYGYAAFF.

This clonotype is identified as medium-sized from frequency. The chain uses TRBV7-2 and TRBJ1-3. The CDR3 runs 15 residues. CDR1 and CDR2 (germline): SGHTA, FQGNSA. CDR3 residues: CASSLGRTSGNTIYF.

Frequency places this clonotype as medium-sized. The chain joins TRBV29-1 to TRBJ2-3; TCRdb calls TRBD1, which cannot be checked without DNA. The germline V gene has CDR1 SQVTM and CDR2 ANQGSEA. The CDR3 is 14 residues long. The CDR3 sequence is CSVRDRVWADTQYF.